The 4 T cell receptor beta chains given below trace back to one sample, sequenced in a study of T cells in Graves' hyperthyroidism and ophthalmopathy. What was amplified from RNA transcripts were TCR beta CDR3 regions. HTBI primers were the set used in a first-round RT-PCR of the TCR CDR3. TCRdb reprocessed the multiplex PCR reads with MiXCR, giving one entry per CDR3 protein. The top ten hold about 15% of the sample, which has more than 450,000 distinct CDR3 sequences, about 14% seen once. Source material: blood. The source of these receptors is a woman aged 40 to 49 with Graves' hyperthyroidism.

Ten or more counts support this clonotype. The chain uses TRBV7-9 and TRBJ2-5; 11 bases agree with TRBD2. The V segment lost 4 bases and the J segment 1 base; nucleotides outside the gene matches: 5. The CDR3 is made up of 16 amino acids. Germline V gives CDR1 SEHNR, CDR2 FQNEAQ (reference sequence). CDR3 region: CASSSAGTSGQETQYF. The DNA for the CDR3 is TGTGCCAGCAGCTCCGCCGGGACTAGCGGCCAAGAGACCCAGTACTTC.

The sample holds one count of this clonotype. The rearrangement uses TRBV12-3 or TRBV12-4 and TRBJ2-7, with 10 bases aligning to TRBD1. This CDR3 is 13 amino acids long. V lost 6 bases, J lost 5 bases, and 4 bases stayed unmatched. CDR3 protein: CASRAGTGDEQYF. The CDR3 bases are TGTGCCAGCAGAGCCGGGACAGGGGACGAGCAGTACTTC.

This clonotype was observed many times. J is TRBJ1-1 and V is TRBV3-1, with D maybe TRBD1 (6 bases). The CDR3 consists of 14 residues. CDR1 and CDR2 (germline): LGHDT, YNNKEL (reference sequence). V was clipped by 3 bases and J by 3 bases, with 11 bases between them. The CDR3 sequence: CASSQDGQHTEAFF. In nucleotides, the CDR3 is TGTGCCAGCAGCCAGGACGGACAGCACACTGAAGCTTTCTTT.

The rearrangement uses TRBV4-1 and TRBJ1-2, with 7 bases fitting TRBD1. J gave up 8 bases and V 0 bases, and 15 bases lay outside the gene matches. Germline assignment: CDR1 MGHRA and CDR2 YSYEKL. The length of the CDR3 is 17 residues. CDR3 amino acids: CASSQDLAGGLLNGYTF. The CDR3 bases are TGCGCCAGCAGCCAAGATTTGGCAGGGGGACTCCTTAACGGCTACACCTTC.